A selection of T cell receptor beta chains follows, all from one sample in a study of radiation and T cells in renal cell carcinoma. Data came from immunoSEQ multiplex PCR; TCRdb stores just in-frame clones and leaves some out. In the table there are about 130,000 clones, 88% of which are singletons. The specimen was blood, collected from a patient whose treatment included radiotherapy and nephrectomy. The receptors were sampled from a woman aged 70 to 79 with renal cell carcinoma. The CDR3 runs from the conserved cysteine through the conserved F or W. Each record gives: J gene, D gene, V gene, clone size, CDR3 protein, CDR3 DNA. A D gene is named only where the DNA matches it firmly. A clone size is listed for some rows: how often the clone was seen (once, few, many), or a class if it is expanded.

>TRBJ2-7|NA|TRBV7-2|once
CASSLNHGPYEQYF
TGTGCCAGCAGCCTAAATCACGGGCCCTACGAGCAGTACTTC
>TRBJ1-1|NA|TRBV7-3|NA
CASSLSGYTEAFF
TGTGCCAGCAGCTTAAGTGGGTACACTGAAGCTTTCTTT
>TRBJ2-5|NA|TRBV10-2|NA
CASSESGGAETQYF
TGCGCCAGCAGTGAGTCGGGGGGGGCGGAGACCCAGTACTTC
>TRBJ1-5|NA|TRBV7-8|few
CASSFRPGPNQPQHF
TGTGCCAGCAGCTTTCGTCCAGGGCCCAATCAGCCCCAGCATTTT
>TRBJ2-5|TRBD2|TRBV15|once
CATSSLAGGPGQETQYF
TGTGCCACCAGCAGCCTAGCGGGGGGGCCTGGACAAGAGACCCAGTACTTC
>TRBJ2-7|NA|TRBV6-6|NA
CASMAAYEQYF
TGTGCCAGCATGGCCGCGTACGAGCAGTACTTC
>TRBJ2-1|TRBD2|TRBV5-1|once
CASSLVSSSGVHTEQFF
TGCGCCAGCAGCTTGGTGTCGTCTAGCGGGGTGCATACTGAGCAGTTCTTC
>TRBJ1-2|NA|TRBV27|NA
CASSLWSGSGYTF
TGTGCCAGCAGTTTATGGTCGGGCTCTGGCTACACCTTC
>TRBJ2-7|TRBD1|TRBV7-3|NA
CASSPRDRRNEQYF
TGTGCCAGCAGCCCCCGGGACAGGCGGAACGAGCAGTACTTC
>TRBJ2-5|TRBD2|TRBV9|NA
CASSVAGTSFETQYF
TGTGCCAGCAGCGTAGCTGGGACTAGTTTTGAGACCCAGTACTTC
>TRBJ2-5|TRBD2|TRBV5-1|NA
CASSLPAGWGETQYF
TGCGCCAGCAGCTTGCCAGCGGGGTGGGGGGAGACCCAGTACTTC
>TRBJ1-1|NA|TRBV7-3|NA
CASSLEGHTEAFF
TGTGCCAGCAGCTTAGAGGGGCACACTGAAGCTTTCTTT
>TRBJ2-7|TRBD2|TRBV6-5|NA
CASSRTSGTPYEQYF
TGTGCCAGCAGTCGGACTAGCGGGACCCCCTACGAGCAGTACTTC
>TRBJ1-1|NA|TRBV5-5|many
CASSSYGPNTEAFF
TGTGCCAGCAGCTCTTACGGACCGAACACTGAAGCTTTCTTT
>TRBJ1-1|NA|TRBV6-5|few
CASSHMNTEAFF
TGTGCCAGCAGCCACATGAACACTGAAGCTTTCTTT